These T cell receptor beta chains were read from a single sample in a study of T cell clones after liver transplantation. Generated by immunoSEQ multiplex PCR, the TCRdb table keeps only in-frame clones and is missing some. Of tens of thousands of clones in the sample, approximately 81% were seen once. The source material was CD4+ T cells from blood, sampled about 50 months after liver transplant. The receptors were gathered from a human patient who received a liver transplant. Certain T cells may be donor cells from the graft. Both conserved end residues are part of each CDR3. D genes are given only for firm matches. Expanded clones get a size class; other rows say once, few or many, or leave the size out.

J gene: TRBJ2-3
D gene: .
clone size: .
V gene: TRBV5-1
CDR3 DNA: TGCGCCAGCAGTGCTGGTCCCGGAGAAGGCACAGATACGCAGTATTTT
CDR3 protein: CASSAGPGEGTDTQYF

J gene: TRBJ2-7
D gene: TRBD2
clone size: .
V gene: TRBV27
CDR3 DNA: TGTGCCAGCAGTCGGGGTGGCGGGAGGGGCTCCTACGAGCAGTACTTC
CDR3 protein: CASSRGGGRGSYEQYF

J gene: TRBJ2-7
D gene: .
clone size: .
V gene: TRBV6-1
CDR3 DNA: TGTGCCAGCAGATCTGACACCACCTACGAGCAGTACTTC
CDR3 protein: CASRSDTTYEQYF

J gene: TRBJ2-1
D gene: .
clone size: .
V gene: TRBV5-1
CDR3 DNA: TGCGCCAGCAGCTTGGGCCAGCAAAGTTACAATGAGCAGTTCTTC
CDR3 protein: CASSLGQQSYNEQFF

J gene: TRBJ1-6
D gene: .
clone size: few
V gene: TRBV7-9
CDR3 DNA: TGTGCCAGCAGCTTCCAGGGACGGTTAAATTCACCCCTCCACTTT
CDR3 protein: CASSFQGRLNSPLHF

J gene: TRBJ2-1
D gene: TRBD2
clone size: .
V gene: TRBV7-8
CDR3 DNA: TGTGCCAGCAGCTCTACCGGGACTAGCGTGAGTGAGCAGTTCTTC
CDR3 protein: CASSSTGTSVSEQFF

J gene: TRBJ2-3
D gene: TRBD2
clone size: .
V gene: TRBV11-3
CDR3 DNA: TGTGCCAGCAGACCAGGCGGGAGGAGTGGAGAAGATACGCAGTATTTT
CDR3 protein: CASRPGGRSGEDTQYF

J gene: TRBJ1-3
D gene: .
clone size: .
V gene: TRBV7-2
CDR3 DNA: TGTGCCAGCAGCTTAAGGGCAGCGGCGAACACCATATATTTT
CDR3 protein: CASSLRAAANTIYF

J gene: TRBJ2-2
D gene: .
clone size: .
V gene: TRBV29-1
CDR3 DNA: TGCAGCGTTTCGGACACCGGGGAGCTGTTTTTT
CDR3 protein: CSVSDTGELFF

J gene: TRBJ1-5
D gene: .
clone size: few
V gene: TRBV2
CDR3 DNA: TGTGCCAGCAGTCCCAATAGCAATCAGCCCCAGCATTTT
CDR3 protein: CASSPNSNQPQHF

J gene: TRBJ1-1
D gene: TRBD1
clone size: .
V gene: TRBV6-4
CDR3 DNA: TGTGCCAGCAGTGCCAGCGGGACAGCGAGCACTGAAGCTTTCTTT
CDR3 protein: CASSASGTASTEAFF

J gene: TRBJ2-1
D gene: TRBD2
clone size: .
V gene: TRBV7-9
CDR3 DNA: TGTGCCAGCAGCTTAGGAGGACTAGCCTATTCGAGGGGCAATGAGCAGTTCTTC
CDR3 protein: CASSLGGLAYSRGNEQFF

J gene: TRBJ2-7
D gene: .
clone size: .
V gene: TRBV19
CDR3 DNA: TGTGCCAGTAGTCCCGAGACAGCCTCCTACGAGCAGTACTTC
CDR3 protein: CASSPETASYEQYF

J gene: TRBJ1-1
D gene: .
clone size: .
V gene: TRBV7-9
CDR3 DNA: TGTGCCAGCAGCTTAGGCGGCGTGAACACTGAAGCTTTCTTT
CDR3 protein: CASSLGGVNTEAFF

J gene: TRBJ1-6
D gene: TRBD1
clone size: .
V gene: TRBV7-6
CDR3 DNA: TGTGCCAGCAGCCCTCTCGGGACAGGGGGTAAGGAATCCCTCCACTTT
CDR3 protein: CASSPLGTGGKESLHF

J gene: TRBJ2-3
D gene: .
clone size: .
V gene: TRBV7-2
CDR3 DNA: TGTGCCAGCAGCTTATTCCGGGTTCGCACAGATACGCAGTATTTT
CDR3 protein: CASSLFRVRTDTQYF

J gene: TRBJ1-1
D gene: .
clone size: .
V gene: TRBV6-1
CDR3 DNA: TGTGCCATCTCAACGGGGGATAGATTTGAAGCTTTCTTT
CDR3 protein: CAISTGDRFEAFF

J gene: TRBJ1-4
D gene: .
clone size: .
V gene: TRBV4-3
CDR3 DNA: TGCGCCAGCAGCCAAGGAACAGGGCGAGAAAAACTGTTTTTT
CDR3 protein: CASSQGTGREKLFF

J gene: TRBJ2-3
D gene: TRBD2
clone size: .
V gene: TRBV19
CDR3 DNA: TGTGCCAGTAGTATAGTAGGGTCGGGGGGAGACACGCAGTATTTT
CDR3 protein: CASSIVGSGGDTQYF

J gene: TRBJ1-6
D gene: TRBD1
clone size: .
V gene: TRBV19
CDR3 DNA: TGTGCCAGTAGAAAGACGACAGGGTCGGATTCACCCCTCCACTTT
CDR3 protein: CASRKTTGSDSPLHF

J gene: TRBJ2-7
D gene: .
clone size: .
V gene: TRBV5-4
CDR3 DNA: TGTGCCAGCAGCTTGGACAGAGCCTACGAGCAGTACTTC
CDR3 protein: CASSLDRAYEQYF

J gene: TRBJ1-3
D gene: .
clone size: .
V gene: TRBV7-3
CDR3 DNA: TGTGCCAGCAGCTTAAGGGGGGGCTCTGGAAACACCATATATTTT
CDR3 protein: CASSLRGGSGNTIYF

J gene: TRBJ1-2
D gene: .
clone size: .
V gene: TRBV5-1
CDR3 DNA: TGCGCCAGCAGCTCCCTCGGAGGGGATGGCTACACCTTC
CDR3 protein: CASSSLGGDGYTF

J gene: TRBJ1-2
D gene: TRBD1
clone size: medium-sized
V gene: TRBV7-2
CDR3 DNA: TGTGCCAGCAGCACTCCGGGACAGATACACTATGGCTACACCTTC
CDR3 protein: CASSTPGQIHYGYTF

J gene: TRBJ2-3
D gene: TRBD1
clone size: .
V gene: TRBV5-1
CDR3 DNA: TGCGCCAGCAGATCGGGACAGTCTAGCACAGATACGCAGTATTTT
CDR3 protein: CASRSGQSSTDTQYF

J gene: TRBJ2-5
D gene: .
clone size: .
V gene: TRBV5-4
CDR3 DNA: TGTGCCAGCAGCCAAACAGGGGGGGGCCAAGAGACCCAGTACTTC
CDR3 protein: CASSQTGGGQETQYF

J gene: TRBJ1-1
D gene: .
clone size: .
V gene: TRBV27
CDR3 DNA: TGTGCCAGCAGCTTCACATCGGGTAGCGCTTTCTTT
CDR3 protein: CASSFTSGSAFF

J gene: TRBJ2-3
D gene: .
clone size: .
V gene: TRBV18
CDR3 DNA: TGTGCCAGCTCACCACTAACTAGCGAGGGACAAGATACGCAGTATTTT
CDR3 protein: CASSPLTSEGQDTQYF